A selection of T cell receptor beta chains follows, all from one sample in a study of T cells after yellow fever vaccination. TCRdb reprocessed the 5' RACE reads with MiXCR, giving one entry per CDR3 protein. The table has nearly 300,000 distinct CDR3 sequences, around 9.3% seen once. The specimen comprised CD4+ T cells sorted from PBMCs, sampled 5 days after the yellow fever booster vaccination. The receptor set was obtained from a man between 18 and 29 years old who received the YFV17D yellow fever vaccine. The CDR3 runs from the conserved cysteine through the conserved F or W. A D gene is named only where the DNA matches it firmly. Some rows have no size entry. The others give once, few or many, or a class for an expanded clone.

d_gene,abundance,v_gene,j_gene,CDR3aa,CDR3nt
TRBD1,few,TRBV7-2,TRBJ1-4,CASSFNRGAGEKLFF,TGTGCCAGCAGCTTTAACAGGGGGGCGGGTGAAAAACTGTTTTTT
TRBD1,.,TRBV7-9,TRBJ1-4,CASSLGEGAQKLFF,TGTGCCAGCAGCTTAGGGGAGGGGGCGCAAAAACTGTTTTTT
.,.,TRBV7-2,TRBJ2-1,CASSLLAGLEQFF,TGTGCCAGCAGCTTATTGGCGGGATTAGAGCAGTTCTTC
.,few,TRBV18,TRBJ2-2,CASSPDRITGELFF,TGTGCCAGCTCACCTGACAGGATCACCGGGGAGCTGTTTTTT
.,many,TRBV5-1,TRBJ2-5,CASSLILATQETQYF,TGCGCCAGCAGCTTGATCTTGGCAACTCAAGAGACCCAGTACTTC
TRBD1,many,TRBV20-1,TRBJ2-7,CSANPGGSYEQYF,TGCAGTGCTAATCCAGGGGGCTCCTACGAGCAGTACTTC
.,once,TRBV2,TRBJ1-6,CASSLESPTTYSPLHF,TGTGCCAGCAGCCTAGAATCACCCACCACCTATTCACCCCTCCACTTT
.,few,TRBV7-7,TRBJ2-5,CASSATASGTQYF,TGTGCCAGCAGCGCGACGGCCTCGGGGACCCAGTACTTC
.,few,TRBV28,TRBJ2-5,CASSFPSISGRETQYF,TGTGCCAGCAGTTTCCCGAGTATCAGCGGTCGAGAGACCCAGTACTTC
TRBD1,.,TRBV4-3,TRBJ2-7,CASSQGTGLYEQYF,TGCGCCAGCAGCCAAGGGACAGGACTCTACGAGCAGTACTTC
.,.,TRBV20-1,TRBJ1-2,CSAGTGFVGYTF,TGCAGTGCTGGTACAGGGTTCGTCGGCTACACCTTC
.,many,TRBV18,TRBJ2-2,CASSSGTVNTGELFF,TGTGCCAGCTCATCCGGGACGGTCAACACCGGGGAGCTGTTTTTT
.,few,TRBV6-5,TRBJ1-1,CASSYGGWEAFF,TGTGCCAGCAGTTACGGGGGTTGGGAAGCTTTCTTT
.,.,TRBV7-2,TRBJ1-2,CASSLDQGHYGYTF,TGTGCCAGCAGCTTAGATCAGGGCCATTATGGCTACACCTTC
.,few,TRBV10-3,TRBJ1-5,CAISGTVDQPQHF,TGTGCCATCAGTGGGACAGTGGACCAGCCCCAGCATTTT
TRBD2,few,TRBV6-5,TRBJ2-3,CASRYSGGTDTQYF,TGTGCCAGCAGATATAGCGGGGGCACAGATACGCAGTATTTT
TRBD1,.,TRBV7-2,TRBJ1-1,CASRNPGQGKAFF,TGTGCCAGCAGAAATCCGGGACAGGGTAAAGCTTTCTTT